The clone carrying this T cell receptor beta chain was counted a few times. Its antigen is as yet unknown. This CDR3 spans 15 amino acids. The ends were cut back, 5 bases at V and 9 bases at J, with 17 bases in the middle. Together with a sample-barcoded 5' primer, a J-beta primer mix was included in a second PCR lasting roughly 6 to 12 cycles. TCRdb reanalysed the 5' RACE reads using MiXCR and keeps one entry per CDR3 protein. The sample carries approximately 800,000 distinct CDR3 sequences, about 36% recorded once. The data were taken from a study of blood T cells in healthy people across ages. General study points: Unknown donor CMV status possibly confounded expanded clonotype changes.

What was sequenced was blood. The rearrangement uses TRBV12-3 or TRBV12-4 and TRBJ1-6, with a tentative D call TRBD1 (5 bases). This TCR came from a man aged 18 to 30 in good health. Here the CDR3 DNA reads TGTGCCAGCAGTCCCAGTGGGGCGTGGGGTTCACCCCTCCACTTT. Its translation is CASSPSGAWGSPLHF.